These 7 T cell receptor beta chains were sequenced from one sample in a study of long-term antiretroviral therapy in people with HIV. Researchers report immunoSEQ v3.0 was run at survey level. Measured with immunoSEQ multiplex PCR; TCRdb has only the in-frame clones, and not every one. The sample carries roughly 30,000 clones, over 90% recorded once. The sample was unsorted PBMCs, taken approximately 6.3 years after starting antiretroviral therapy. The receptor set was obtained from a woman aged 40 to 50 with HIV.

The chain employs TRBV4-1 and TRBJ2-7; TRBD2 matches at 11 bases. Germline loops: CDR1 MGHRA, CDR2 YSYEKL. CDR3 length: 15 amino acids. The ends lost 4 bases at V and 2 bases at J; junction bases unmatched: 4. CDR3 region: CASSPGTSGTYEQYF. Written as DNA, the CDR3 is TGCGCCAGCAGCCCAGGGACTAGCGGTACCTACGAGCAGTACTTC.

This chain joins TRBV6-5 and TRBJ1-1, with D maybe TRBD1 (5 bases). CDR3 length: 13 residues. The ends were cut back, 8 bases at V and 0 bases at J, with 10 bases in the middle. Germline V gene data show CDR1 as MNHEY and CDR2 as SVGAGI. The CDR3 sequence: CASVQGLNTEAFF. CDR3 nucleotide sequence: TGTGCCAGCGTTCAGGGATTGAACACTGAAGCTTTCTTT.

This clone was seen once. This sequence joins TRBV14 and TRBJ1-1; 8 bases are a match to TRBD1. The CDR3 is 21 residues long. In germline, CDR1 is SGHDN, CDR2 FVKESK. Trimming removed 0 bases from V and 4 bases from J; junction bases left unmatched: 22. CDR3 in DNA: TGTGCCAGCAGCCAAGAGTCGGCCTCTCTGGGACAGGTTCCTCGCGGCACTGAAGCTTTCTTT. Its protein product is CASSQESASLGQVPRGTEAFF. The full variable domain, with the rest looked up from reference TRBV14 and TRBJ1-1, is EAGVTQFPSHSVIEKGQTVTLRCDPISGHDNLYWYRRVMGKEIKFLLHFVKESKQDESGMPNNRFLAERTGGTYSTLKVQPAELEDSGVYFCASSQESASLGQVPRGTEAFFGQGTRLTVV.

The chain recombines TRBV27 with TRBJ2-1; perhaps TRBD2 as D (6 bases). Trimming removed 4 bases at V and 4 bases at J, with 14 bases between. Germline V lookup: CDR1 MNHEY, CDR2 SMNVEV (reference sequence). CDR3 length equals 15 residues. CDR3 region: CASSYGTPYYNEQFF. CDR3 in DNA: TGTGCCAGCAGTTACGGGACTCCTTATTACAATGAGCAGTTCTTC.

The V call is TRBV27, the J call TRBJ1-4; 8 nucleotides match TRBD1. The CDR3 totals 17 residues. The J segment lost 11 bases and the V segment lost 0 bases, leaving 14 bases of the junction unmatched. Germline V gene data show CDR1 as MNHEY and CDR2 as SMNVEV (reference sequence). CDR3 DNA sequence: TGTGCCAGCAGTTTATCGACCGGGACAGGCCTGGTTGGGAAACTGTTTTTT. This translates into CASSLSTGTGLVGKLFF. The full variable domain, rest sourced from reference TRBV27 and TRBJ1-4, is EAQVTQNPRYLITVTGKKLTVTCSQNMNHEYMSWYRQDPGLGLRQIYYSMNVEVTDKGDVPEGYKVSRKEKRNFPLILESPSPNQTSLYFCASSLSTGTGLVGKLFFGSGTQLSVL.

The chain couples TRBV7-9 to TRBJ1-1; 9 bases agree with TRBD1. Germline loops: CDR1 SEHNR, CDR2 FQNEAQ (reference sequence). Trimming cost V 4 bases and J 1 base; bases outside gene matches: 7. The CDR3 loop spans 16 amino acids. The CDR3 protein is CASSSGTGTGNTEAFF. In DNA, the CDR3 is TGTGCCAGCAGCTCCGGGACAGGGACCGGGAACACTGAAGCTTTCTTT.

The chain links TRBV19 to TRBJ1-1; D not certain. V lost 9 bases and J lost 0, with 14 bases in between. Germline V gives CDR1 LNHDA, CDR2 SQIVND (reference sequence). The CDR3 has 14 amino acids. In nucleotides, the CDR3 is TGTGCCAGCCGTCTCGGCGGGATGAACACTGAAGCTTTCTTT. Amino acid sequence: CASRLGGMNTEAFF.